This record covers a single T cell receptor beta chain. The repertoire was sequenced with immunoSEQ multiplex PCR; TCRdb's copy has only in-frame clones and lacks some. This table has 100,000 or so clones, approximately 90% appearing once. Germline V gene data show CDR1 as MNHEY and CDR2 as SVGAGI. V was trimmed by 8 bases and J by 7 bases, leaving 12 bases between them. The CDR3 extends over 11 amino acids. The sample originates from a study of control samples from healthy donors and cancer patients. The receptor was derived from a man aged 30-40 years in good health. Sequencing was performed on blood. The genes are TRBV6-5 and TRBJ2-7, with D tentatively TRBD2 (6 bases). The CDR3 sequence: CASGGTVEQYF. CDR3 nucleotides: TGTGCCAGCGGAGGGACGGTGGAGCAGTACTTC.